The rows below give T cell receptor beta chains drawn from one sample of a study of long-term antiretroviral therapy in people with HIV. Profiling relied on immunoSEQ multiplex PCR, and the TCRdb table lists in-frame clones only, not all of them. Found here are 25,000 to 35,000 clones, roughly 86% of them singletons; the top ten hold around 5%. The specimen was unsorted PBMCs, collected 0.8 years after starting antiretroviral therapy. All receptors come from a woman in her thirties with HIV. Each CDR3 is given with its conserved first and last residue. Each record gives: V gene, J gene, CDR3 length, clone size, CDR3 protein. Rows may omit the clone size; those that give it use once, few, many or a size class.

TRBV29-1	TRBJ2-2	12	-	CSVGDRTGELFF
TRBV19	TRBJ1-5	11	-	CASSTLFERHF
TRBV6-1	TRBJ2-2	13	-	CASSLSFTGELFF
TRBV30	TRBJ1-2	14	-	CAWSVRGTGYGYTF
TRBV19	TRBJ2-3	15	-	CASRLGTSGTDTQYF
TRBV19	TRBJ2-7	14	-	CASRPEGAQGEQYF
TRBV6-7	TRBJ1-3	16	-	CASFTPGTGAGNTIYF
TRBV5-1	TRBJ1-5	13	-	CASRLGGDQPQHF
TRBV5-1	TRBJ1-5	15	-	CASSLYGGSGQPQHF
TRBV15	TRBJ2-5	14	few	CATSRVSDQETQYF
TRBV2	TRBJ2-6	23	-	CASSEIRAGTGGSKGSGANVLTF
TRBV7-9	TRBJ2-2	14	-	CASSLVGGTGELFF
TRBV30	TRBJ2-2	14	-	CAWTEHLNTGELFF
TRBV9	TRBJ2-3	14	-	CASSVVEGTDTQYF
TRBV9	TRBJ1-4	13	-	CASSGPGDEKLFF
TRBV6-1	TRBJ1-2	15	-	CASTLGQADGAGYTF
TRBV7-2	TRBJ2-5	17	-	CASSPTARAKRSETQYF
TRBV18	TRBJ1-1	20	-	CASSFSAGSLDDYVNTEAFF
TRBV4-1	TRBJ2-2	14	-	CASSFLETTGELFF
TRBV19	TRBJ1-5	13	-	CASRPGFNQPQHF
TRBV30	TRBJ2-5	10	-	CAWGKETQYF
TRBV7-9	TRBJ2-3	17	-	CASSSGTSGGPTDTQYF
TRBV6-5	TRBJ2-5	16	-	CASSYSRRASQETQYF
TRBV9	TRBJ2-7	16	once	CASSPTTGTGSAEQYF
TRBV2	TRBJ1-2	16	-	CASSEGGGGRYYGYTF
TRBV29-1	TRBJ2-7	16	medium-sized	CSVGLAGGIYSYEQYF
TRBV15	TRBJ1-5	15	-	CATSITGGSNQPQHF
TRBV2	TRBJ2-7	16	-	CASSDTFGGTNYEQYF
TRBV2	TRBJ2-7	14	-	CASKDRAGLYEQYF
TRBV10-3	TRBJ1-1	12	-	CAISDEGFRAFF
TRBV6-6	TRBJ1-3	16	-	CASSYFSQGTGNTIYF
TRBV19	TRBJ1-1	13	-	CASRDRGFAEAFF
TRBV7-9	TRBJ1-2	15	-	CASSQGGAGVYGYTF
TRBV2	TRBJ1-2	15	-	CASSGSRSNNYGYTF
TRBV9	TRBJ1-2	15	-	CASSVRGISNYGYTF
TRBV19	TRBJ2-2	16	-	CASKPRAGENTGELFF
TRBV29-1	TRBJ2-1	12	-	CSVPGGGNEQFF
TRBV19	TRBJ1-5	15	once	CASSNPGTGTQPQHF
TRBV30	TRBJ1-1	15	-	CAWRGLLWGGSEAFF
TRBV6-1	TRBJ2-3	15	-	CASSEPHTLADTQYF
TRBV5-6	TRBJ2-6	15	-	CASSLPGSGANVLTF
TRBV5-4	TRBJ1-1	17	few	CASSLFAKTGANTEAFF
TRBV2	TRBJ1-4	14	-	CARRSGTANEKLFF
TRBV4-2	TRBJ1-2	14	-	CASSRTGGEQGYTF